This entry concerns a single T cell receptor beta chain. What this receptor recognizes is not known. Qualities for individual bases were not recorded, and no much larger clone is one base off. These data belong to a study of identical twins listed by TCRdb under 2016. A note on the overall study: TCR alpha and beta repertoires from monozygotic twins, unrelated adults of various ages and cord blood were deep-sequenced to test whether fetal clonotypes persist. Replicate twin experiments were performed at different times using different library preparation protocols to rule out contamination. Summary of the overall study and its limitations: Out-of-frame TCR alpha sharing in monozygotic twins was systematically underestimated by recombination models, whereas sharing between unrelated individuals was in agreement with the recombination models. Excess twin sharing in beta out-of-frame sequences was weaker because fewer shared sequences lowered the signal-to-noise ratio. Abundant cord blood beta clonotypes carried fewer insertions; young adult naive repertoires showed a weaker similar trend, while memory repertoires showed none. Because the same donors could not be followed over many years, the conclusions relied on cross-sectional statistical analysis. Out-of-frame TCR alpha sequences shared between twins showed an excess of low generation-probability sequences compared with coincidental sharing between unrelated individuals. Invariant T cells such as MAIT and iNKT could partly confound zero-insertion analyses, although diverse VJ usage argued against such confounding for most clonotypes.

To prepare the library, 5' RACE was applied. For sequencing, an Illumina HiSeq 2000 was employed. Template switching added a universal primer binding site, and the final cDNA carried a unique molecular identifier that allowed TCR cDNA molecules to be counted accurately. First-strand cDNA for TCR alpha and beta chains was synthesized from specific primers in the conserved constant-segment region. Each cDNA library was double barcoded, with a SMART-Mk sample barcode plus Illumina barcodes, to control for contamination. TruSeq adapter sequences, together with Illumina sample barcodes, were added in two successive PCR steps. TCR alpha and beta cDNA libraries were sequenced on the Illumina HiSeq platform with custom primers. The authors' pipeline ran thus. MiGEC processed the raw reads to extract unique molecular identifiers, while MiXCR was used to determine the CDR3 positions. For each individual, recombination models were inferred using an EM algorithm with the repgenHMM and IGoR tools. Shared clonotypes were analyzed with the tcR package in R, and sharing was normalized by the product of cloneset sizes. Out-of-frame nonproductive sequences were analyzed to study raw recombination free of thymic and clonal selection effects. In TCRdb, the public reads were trimmed at Q25 with fastp and aligned with MiXCR, with productive beta chains retained. Here each entry gathers all rows of one CDR3 protein and keeps the most common genes and DNA. In this record, the V and J calls reflect TCRdb's handling and not the investigators' own analysis. In this sample the table shows some 1,600,000 distinct CDR3 sequences, roughly a third of which occur a single time. The top ten hold over 0.25% of the sample.

Only healthy Caucasian donors were included. The clonotype comes from a newborn girl in good health. Sequences were obtained from cord blood.

The nucleotides are TGTGCCAGCAGATCAACTAGCGGGGTGGAGACCCAGTACTTC. Translation gives CASRSTSGVETQYF. This chain joins TRBV2 to TRBJ2-7; 10 middle bases align to TRBD2. The end of the DNA is better explained by TRBJ2-5, so the J call may be wrong. Its CDR3 holds 14 amino acids, cysteine through phenylalanine. Of all the DNA, just the CDR3 is kept, 42 bases in frame from base 1. Sequences SNHLY (CDR1) and FYNNEI (CDR2) are obtained from the germline V gene.